The 11 T cell receptor beta chains listed next were all sequenced from one sample in a study of shared clonotypes between healthy human individuals (dated by TCRdb to 2020 to 2021). Libraries were made using the immunoSEQ multiplex PCR assay. TCRdb retrieved this table from immuneACCESS and kept in-frame rearrangements only. Not all clones are present; in checked studies, unresolved V genes account for under half, and no reason is known for the remainder. Present in this sample are under 600,000 clones, around 97% of which were seen just once. 0.045% to 0.07% of the sample lies in the top ten. The sample consisted of naive CD4+ T cells sorted from blood. Read against the paper, the sample's cell subset or site label means: CD45RA+ positively selected. The receptors come from a woman in her thirties in good health.

This clone was found once. V gene TRBV7-2 combines with J gene TRBJ2-7; unclear D gene. CDR3 length: 14 residues. Germline CDR1 and CDR2: SGHTA and FQGNSA. V shed 3 bases and J shed 2 bases, with 11 bases lying between them. Here the CDR3 reads CASSFSVGAYEQYF. CDR3 DNA: TGTGCCAGCAGCTTCTCAGTTGGGGCCTACGAGCAGTACTTC.

The chain is built from TRBV5-4 and TRBJ2-2; 9 bases agree with TRBD1. The CDR3 is made up of 16 amino acids. The junction had 9 bases not matched to a gene; V was cut back by 4 bases and J by 5 bases. Germline V gene sequence: CDR1 SGHNT, CDR2 YYREEE (reference sequence). CDR3 in amino acids: CASSRSGTGRTGELFF. The DNA of the CDR3 is TGTGCCAGCAGCCGCTCCGGGACAGGGAGAACCGGGGAGCTGTTTTTT.

This clone was observed a single time. In this CDR3 the conserved last residue, phenylalanine or tryptophan, is missing, so a read error is likely. The DNA is left out, because the CDR3 cannot be placed on it with certainty; the CDR3 is given as TCRdb lists it. The rearrangement joins TRBV21-1 to TRBJ2-7; the table's D call, TRBD2, has no DNA check behind it. TRBV21-1 is a recognized pseudogene. A total of 16 residues make up the CDR3, ends included. The CDR3 spells CASSKKRASGRECSSL.

The CDR3 sequence: CASTLSVGVAYGYTF. The CDR3 nucleotides read TGTGCCAGCACTCTCTCCGTGGGGGTCGCCTATGGCTACACCTTC. The chain couples TRBV28 to TRBJ1-2, with TRBD1 as a possible D gene (5 bases). Trimming shortened V by 7 bases and J by 4 bases, and 19 bases separated the two germline ends. This CDR3 contains 15 residues. The germline gives CDR1 MDHEN, CDR2 SYDVKM.

Concerning this clone: An end of the junction differs from the germline gene, which may be a read error. The chain employs TRBV7-8 and TRBJ2-7, with 9 bases lining up with TRBD1. CDR1 and CDR2 from the germline V gene are SGHVS and FQNEAQ. CDR3 length: 14 amino acids. CDR3 in amino acids: CASSPYSGTGFRHF. In DNA form, the CDR3 reads TGTGCCAGCAGCCCCTACTCCGGGACAGGGTTTCGGCACTTC.

The chain joins TRBV29-1 to TRBJ2-5, with 7 bases identical to TRBD1. CDR3 length equals 13 residues. Germline loops: CDR1 SQVTM, CDR2 ANQGSEA. With V trimmed by 7 bases and J by 4 bases, 9 bases remained unmatched. CDR3 protein: CSGQQGIGETQYF. CDR3 DNA sequence: TGCAGCGGTCAACAGGGGATTGGAGAGACCCAGTACTTC.

This chain uses TRBV19 with TRBJ2-1; tentatively, D is TRBD2 (5 bases). V dropped 7 bases and J dropped 0 bases, with 13 bases sitting between them. The CDR3 is 15 residues long. Germline V gene sequence: CDR1 LNHDA, CDR2 SQIVND (reference sequence). The CDR3 DNA is TGTGCCAGTACCTTGGACTCAATCTCCTACAATGAGCAGTTCTTC. Amino acids: CASTLDSISYNEQFF.

This sequence joins TRBV9 and TRBJ1-2; D gene uncertain. Germline V gene data show CDR1 as SGDLS and CDR2 as YYNGEE. Trimming cost V 1 base and J 3 bases, with 7 bases left between them. There are 13 residues in the CDR3. The CDR3 loop reads CASSVQQHYGYTF. The CDR3, as DNA: TGTGCCAGCAGCGTACAACAGCACTATGGCTACACCTTC.

V usage is TRBV6-5 and J usage is TRBJ2-3; D might be TRBD2 (6 bases). V lost 2 bases and J lost 1, with 10 bases in between. The germline gives CDR1 MNHEY, CDR2 SVGAGI. The CDR3 loop spans 15 amino acids. The CDR3 DNA is TGTGCCAGCAGTTACAGGCGGGGACGCACAGATACGCAGTATTTT. This codes for CASSYRRGRTDTQYF.

J is TRBJ2-1 and V is TRBV5-1; D ambiguous. Germline V gene sequence: CDR1 SGHRS, CDR2 YFSETQ. The CDR3 is 15 amino acids. Trimming took 0 bases from V and 5 from J, leaving 12 bases between them. The CDR3 bases are TGCGCCAGCAGCTTGGGAAGGGTTGGCAACAATGAGCAGTTCTTC. Its protein is CASSLGRVGNNEQFF.

This chain connects TRBV28 to TRBJ1-2; D may be TRBD1 (5 bases). Trimming removed 6 bases at V and 3 bases at J, with 8 bases between. The CDR3 has 12 residues. Germline V lookup: CDR1 MDHEN, CDR2 SYDVKM. The CDR3 here is CASSPGDYGYTF. In DNA, the CDR3 is TGTGCCAGCAGCCCGGGGGACTATGGCTACACCTTC.